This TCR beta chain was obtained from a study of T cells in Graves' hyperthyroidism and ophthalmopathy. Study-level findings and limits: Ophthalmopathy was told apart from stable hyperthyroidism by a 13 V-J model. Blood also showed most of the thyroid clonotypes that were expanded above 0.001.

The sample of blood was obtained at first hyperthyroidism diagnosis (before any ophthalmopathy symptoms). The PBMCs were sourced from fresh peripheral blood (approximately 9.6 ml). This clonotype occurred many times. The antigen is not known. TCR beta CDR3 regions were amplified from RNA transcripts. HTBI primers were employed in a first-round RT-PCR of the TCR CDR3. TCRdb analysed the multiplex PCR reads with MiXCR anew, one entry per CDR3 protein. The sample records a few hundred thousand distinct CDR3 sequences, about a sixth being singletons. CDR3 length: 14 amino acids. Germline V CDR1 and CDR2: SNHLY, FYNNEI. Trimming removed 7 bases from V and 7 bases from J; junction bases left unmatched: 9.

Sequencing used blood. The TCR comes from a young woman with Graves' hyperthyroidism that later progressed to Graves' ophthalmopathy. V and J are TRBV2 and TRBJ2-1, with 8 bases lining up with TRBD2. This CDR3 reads CASTIAGKQNEQFF. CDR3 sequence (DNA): TGTGCCAGCACTATAGCGGGGAAGCAGAATGAGCAGTTCTTC.